The clone carrying this T cell receptor beta chain was seen a few times. This record belongs to a study of a mutant IDH1 vaccine in newly diagnosed glioma. V gave up 7 bases and J gave up 3 bases; unmatched junction bases: 9. CDR3 length equals 15 residues. The germline V gene encodes CDR1 LNHDA and CDR2 SQIVND (reference sequence). Repertoires were generated with immunoSEQ multiplex PCR, while TCRdb's copy carries only in-frame clones and drops some. The sample records 15,000 to 20,000 clones, 95% to 96% being singletons. Sample time point: baseline, week 1 (first vaccination visit). Treatment defined: pre-vaccination baseline after standard-of-care therapy.

The V and J genes are TRBV19 and TRBJ2-7, with TRBD2 matching 10 bases. The starting material was peripheral blood mononuclear cells (PBMCs), obtained from a glioma patient treated with radiotherapy, temozolomide or both. This clonotype originated in a woman between 18 and 30 years old with glioma. Some clones in this sample may be carry-over from other donors' samples. CDR3 in amino acids: CASTNGAGGIYEQYF. As DNA, the CDR3 is TGTGCCAGTACAAACGGAGCGGGAGGGATCTACGAGCAGTACTTC.